This T cell receptor beta chain stems from a study of T cells in localized non-small cell lung cancer (dated by TCRdb to the early 2020s). Regarding the study in general: Comparing tumors with uninvolved tumor-adjacent lungs, the study looked at the T cell repertoires of 236 patients with early-stage NSCLC. The cohort consisted of a few hundred treatment-naive NSCLC patients whose localized lung tumors had been resected. The mean age of the NSCLC patients was 60 to 85 years, with 130 or so men and over 100 women. Study-wide findings and limitations: Because multi-region tumor sequencing was not performed, intratumor heterogeneity could not be ruled out. The highest T cell clonality was observed in uninvolved tumor-adjacent lung, where clonality exceeded that of tumor, suggesting that antigenic responses were more focused in uninvolved tumor-adjacent lung. A median of about 53 of the top 100 tumor clones were detected in paired uninvolved adjacent lung, and 28 of these tumor clones were also found among the top 100 clones of the paired uninvolved adjacent lung. Higher blood T cell density associated with longer overall survival, while higher adjacent-lung clonality associated with shorter survival. Because of the exploratory design, TCR variables were selected using unadjusted p-values without false-discovery rate correction.

Inclusive of the bounding cysteine and phenylalanine, the CDR3 is 14 residues long. Only CDR3 DNA remains: 42 bases, in frame from the first base. V drops 4 bases and J drops 1 base, leaving 9 bases in between. The germline V gene (reference sequence) yields LNHDA for CDR1 and SQIVND for CDR2. TCR beta CDR3 regions were sequenced from DNA using the immunoSEQ Assay. Per the original workflow: T cell density was computed as TCR beta template counts normalized to usable DNA estimated by amplifying housekeeping genes. Richness was estimated using the preseqR package, with extrapolation to 400,000 templates for PBMC samples and to 120,000 templates for tissue samples. Clonality was defined by subtracting Pielou's evenness from one. To identify tissue-enriched TCRs, differential abundance testing was run on productive amino-acid clonotypes with a minimum total count of 5 and an alpha of 0.1. Repertoire overlap between compartments was quantified with the Jaccard Index and Morisita Overlap Index. TCR beta CDR3s were clustered by GLIPH together with public tetramer-defined viral CDR3s, and at least three viral sequences plus V-gene enrichment were required for viral motifs. TCRdb retrieved this table from immuneACCESS and kept in-frame rearrangements only. Not all clones are present; in checked studies, unresolved V genes account for under half, and no reason is known for the remainder. That table is the source of V, J and clone size, and D and trimming were worked out from the DNA. The sample profile shows about 2,000 clones; roughly 30% of them were found once. Clones ranked in the top ten supply about 20% of the sample.

In regard to this clone: No antigen is known for it. The sample holds no much larger clone one base away, and base qualities are not on file.

Uninvolved adjacent lung was taken at least 2 cm from the tumor margin and confirmed free of atypia by two independent pathologists. At diagnosis, peripheral blood, uninvolved tumor-adjacent lung and tumor were collected and stored as a combination of fresh-frozen and FFPE material. This sequence originates from a male donor at least 60 years old with stage II lung adenocarcinoma. Sequencing was performed on normal lung tissue next to the tumor, taken before any cancer treatment. This sequence uses TRBV19 and TRBJ2-3, with a tentative D gene TRBD1 over 5 matching bases. This receptor has the CDR3 CASSRGYGTDTQYF. The nucleotide sequence is TGTGCCAGTAGTAGGGGCTATGGCACAGATACGCAGTATTTT.